These 17 T cell receptor beta chains were sequenced from one sample in a study of T cell changes during pregnancy in multiple sclerosis. Using immunoSEQ multiplex PCR, the repertoire was profiled, and TCRdb retains in-frame clones only, with some absent. The table includes about 49,000 clones, roughly 94% detected once. The sequenced sample was CD8+ T cells from peripheral blood mononuclear cells, obtained in the first trimester of pregnancy. The receptors here all came from a female donor with multiple sclerosis, enrolled in a pregnancy study.

The chain couples TRBV30 to TRBJ1-1; 7 bases are shared with TRBD1. CDR1 is GTSNPN and CDR2 is SVGIG in the germline V gene (reference sequence). Trimming at V came to 0 bases and at J to 5 bases, leaving 6 bases not matched to a gene. CDR3 length equals 14 residues. The CDR3 sequence is CAWSVYRGRTEAFF. CDR3 DNA: TGTGCCTGGAGTGTATATAGGGGGCGGACTGAAGCTTTCTTT.

In this sample, this clone turned up once. This chain links TRBV29-1 with TRBJ2-5; 12 nucleotides align to TRBD2. CDR1 and CDR2 (germline): SQVTM, ANQGSEA. The CDR3 covers 13 residues. V gave up 6 bases and J gave up 4 bases; unmatched junction bases: 3. The CDR3 is CSVKGLAGETQYF. The CDR3 coding sequence is TGCAGCGTGAAGGGACTAGCGGGAGAGACCCAGTACTTC.

The chain has TRBV2 and TRBJ1-2, with D tentatively TRBD1 (6 bases). V lost 10 bases, J lost 4 bases, and 16 bases lay in between. This CDR3 comprises 13 residues. From germline, CDR1 is SNHLY and CDR2 FYNNEI. This chain's CDR3 is CATPQGKSYGYTF. In nucleotides, the CDR3 is TGTGCCACCCCCCAGGGGAAATCCTATGGCTACACCTTC.

The chain uses TRBV6-5 and TRBJ1-3, with TRBD1 matching over 7 bases. Germline CDR1 MNHEY, CDR2 SVGAGI. This CDR3 is built from 16 residues. J lost 0 bases, V lost 0 bases, and 2 bases had no gene match. The CDR3 nucleotides read TGTGCCAGCAGTTACTCAAGGGGGCTCTCTGGAAACACCATATATTTT. It is translated as CASSYSRGLSGNTIYF.

This chain uses TRBV11-2 with TRBJ2-7; 7 positions agree with TRBD1. The CDR3 totals 15 residues. V dropped 5 bases and J dropped 1; count of bases not matched to a gene: 8. The germline CDR1 and CDR2 sequences are SGHAT and FQNNGV. The chain's CDR3 is CASSPPGTASYEQYF. CDR3 nucleotides: TGTGCCAGCAGCCCCCCCGGGACAGCGTCCTACGAGCAGTACTTC.

V usage is TRBV2 and J usage is TRBJ2-7; 7 bases are a match to TRBD2. The junction had 9 bases not matched to a gene; V was cut back by 4 bases and J by 12 bases. From germline, CDR1 is SNHLY and CDR2 FYNNEI. The CDR3 covers 12 residues. Here the CDR3 DNA reads TGTGCCAGCAGTGGGTTGGAGACTAGCACGTACTTC. Its protein is CASSGLETSTYF.

This chain joins TRBV4-1 and TRBJ2-2; D call uncertain. Looked up from germline, CDR1 is MGHRA and CDR2 is YSYEKL. The length of the CDR3 is 14 residues. V was shortened by 0 bases and J by 4 bases, with 6 bases between the two germline ends. The CDR3 coding sequence is TGCGCCAGCAGCCAAGATTCCTCCACCGGGGAGCTGTTTTTT. It specifies CASSQDSSTGELFF.

The chain has TRBV6-5 and TRBJ2-5; a weak D match, TRBD1 (5 bases). V lost 6 bases and J lost 5, with 16 bases in between. CDR1 is MNHEY, CDR2 SVGAGI, per germline. The CDR3 length is 14 residues. The CDR3 protein is CASSSLVGRETQYF. The CDR3 nucleotides are TGTGCCAGCAGCTCCCTGGTGGGGCGTGAGACCCAGTACTTC.

This chain joins TRBV5-6 and TRBJ2-7; 12 bases line up with TRBD2. This CDR3 region has 15 residues. Trimming took 3 bases from V and 4 from J; bases not matched to a gene: 5. From germline, CDR1 is SGHDT and CDR2 YYEEEE. CDR3 amino acids: CASSSPSGGEYEQYF. Written as DNA, the CDR3 is TGTGCCAGCAGCTCGCCTAGCGGGGGGGAATACGAGCAGTACTTC.

This clone came up a few times. CDR3 bases: TGTGCCAGCAGCTTCATGACAGCCTATGGCTACACCTTC. Protein sequence: CASSFMTAYGYTF. The chain couples TRBV7-2 to TRBJ1-2, with D possibly being TRBD1 (5 bases). The CDR3 runs 13 residues. V was cut by 3 bases and J by 4 bases, with 9 bases left in between. Germline V gene sequence: CDR1 SGHTA, CDR2 FQGNSA.

CDR3 DNA sequence: TGTGCCAGCAGTCGGCCGGGCCACTCCCCGGGGAATGAGCAGTTCTTC. It specifies CASSRPGHSPGNEQFF. The rearrangement joins TRBV27 to TRBJ2-1; D possibly corresponds to TRBD2 (5 bases). The CDR3 sequence is 16 residues long. V lost 5 bases and J 7 bases, leaving 21 bases between the germline ends. Germline-derived CDR1 and CDR2 are MNHEY and SMNVEV (reference sequence).

The V gene is TRBV6-5, the J gene TRBJ2-2; 9 positions agree with TRBD2. The CDR3 is made up of 14 amino acids. CDR1 and CDR2 from the germline V gene are MNHEY and SVGAGI. V dropped 8 bases and J dropped 4; count of bases not matched to a gene: 5. CDR3 protein: CASGAGGFTGELFF. The DNA for the CDR3 is TGTGCCAGCGGCGCGGGAGGGTTCACCGGGGAGCTGTTTTTT.

The chain's CDR3 is CASSSGLATGEQYF. CDR3 DNA: TGTGCCAGCAGCTCGGGACTAGCGACGGGGGAGCAGTACTTC. The chain is built from TRBV7-9 and TRBJ2-7; 10 nucleotides match TRBD2. Germline V gives CDR1 SEHNR, CDR2 FQNEAQ (reference sequence). The CDR3 has 14 amino acids. Losses at the gene ends were 4 bases for V and 7 bases for J; bases not matched to a gene: 7. Filled out from reference TRBV7-9 and TRBJ2-7, the complete variable domain reads DTGVSQNPRHKITKRGQNVTFRCDPISEHNRLYWYRQTLGQGPEFLTYFQNEAQLEKSRLLSDRFSAERPKGSFSTLEIQRTEQGDSAMYLCASSSGLATGEQYFGPGTRLTVT.

This clone was recorded a few times. This chain connects TRBV9 to TRBJ2-3, with D uncertain. The CDR3 loop spans 11 amino acids. V lost 3 bases, J lost 8 bases, and 7 bases lay in between. CDR1 and CDR2 from the germline V gene are SGDLS and YYNGEE. This chain's CDR3 is CASSASGTQYF. Written as DNA, the CDR3 is TGTGCCAGCAGCGCCTCGGGTACGCAGTATTTT. Combining the CDR3 with reference TRBV9 and TRBJ2-3 gives the whole variable domain DSGVTQTPKHLITATGQRVTLRCSPRSGDLSVYWYQQSLDQGLQFLIQYYNGEERAKGNILERFSAQQFPDLHSELNLSSLELGDSALYFCASSASGTQYFGPGTRLTVL.

The chain links TRBV18 to TRBJ2-5, with 8 bases matching TRBD2. Germline V gene data show CDR1 as KGHSH and CDR2 as LQKENI. Trimming cost V 1 base and J 9 bases; bases outside gene matches: 7. The CDR3 spans 14 residues. The CDR3 region is CASSPQGLDPAQYF. The CDR3, as DNA: TGTGCCAGCTCACCACAGGGACTAGATCCGGCCCAGTACTTC.

The V call is TRBV5-4, the J call TRBJ1-2; D unclear. Germline lookup yields CDR1 SGHNT and CDR2 YYREEE (reference sequence). Deletions cut 0 bases from V and 5 bases from J, with 14 bases between. The CDR3 runs 15 residues. CDR3 DNA sequence: TGTGCCAGCAGCTTGGCCCTCGGAGATAGATATGGCTACACCTTC. It codes for CASSLALGDRYGYTF.

This clone is deemed medium-sized. The chain has TRBV29-1 and TRBJ2-1; 7 bases match TRBD1. Germline loops: CDR1 SQVTM, CDR2 ANQGSEA. V shed 5 bases and J 4 bases; nucleotides not matched to a gene: 8. The CDR3 loop spans 14 amino acids. This CDR3 is CSVHRGSTYNEQFF. CDR3 in DNA: TGCAGCGTTCACAGGGGAAGTACTTACAATGAGCAGTTCTTC.